One sample yielded the 32 T cell receptor beta chains listed below, sequenced in a study of T cells after posttransplantation cyclophosphamide. The table came from immunoSEQ multiplex PCR; TCRdb's copy has only in-frame clones and leaves some out. This record lists about 2,600 clones, none seen once only, and the top ten clones contain approximately 9%. Cyclophosphamide on days +3 and +4 followed busulfan-fludarabine conditioning and a marrow graft. The specimen was PBMCs, collected 32 days after allogeneic stem cell transplant with posttransplant cyclophosphamide. The receptors come from a female patient aged 50-59 years who received an allogeneic stem cell transplant from a related donor, was CMV-positive, and had no GVHD. Some T cells may have come from the graft donor.

This clone qualifies as medium-sized. The V gene is TRBV6-6, the J gene TRBJ2-1, with 7 bases aligning to TRBD2. Germline trimming cut 7 bases from V and 6 bases from J; bases unmatched to any gene: 3. The CDR3 consists of 12 residues. In germline, CDR1 is MNHNY, CDR2 SVGAGI (reference sequence). The CDR3 nucleotides are TGTGCCAGCACGACTAGCCGCAATGAGCAGTTCTTC. This encodes CASTTSRNEQFF.

This clone is judged large. The chain employs TRBV4-1 and TRBJ2-5; 10 nucleotides agree with TRBD2. Losses at the gene ends were 4 bases for V and 2 bases for J; bases not matched to a gene: 4. The germline V gene encodes CDR1 MGHRA and CDR2 YSYEKL. The CDR3 contains 15 residues. In nucleotides, the CDR3 is TGCGCCAGCAGCCTGCTAGCGGGAGAACAAGAGACCCAGTACTTC. It yields the protein CASSLLAGEQETQYF.

In its sample, this clone was seen many times. CDR3 DNA sequence: TGTGCCAGTAGTAGGGGCCTGGGCCCGGAGCAGTTCTTC. Protein sequence: CASSRGLGPEQFF. The rearrangement uses TRBV19 and TRBJ2-1, with a possible D match to TRBD1 (5 bases). The CDR3 runs 13 residues. Deletions cut 4 bases from V and 10 bases from J, with 14 bases between. The germline V gene has CDR1 LNHDA and CDR2 SQIVND (reference sequence).

This clone occurred many times. This sequence joins TRBV29-1 and TRBJ2-6; 8 positions agree with TRBD1. The CDR3 is made up of 16 amino acids. Per the germline V gene, CDR1 is SQVTM and CDR2 is ANQGSEA. The V segment lost 3 bases and the J segment 1 base; nucleotides outside the gene matches: 5. The chain's CDR3 is CSVDRGLGSGANVLTF. The CDR3, as DNA: TGCAGCGTTGACAGGGGGCTTGGGTCTGGGGCCAACGTCCTGACTTTC.

This clone was recorded at least ten times. V is TRBV4-3 and J is TRBJ2-3; 11 bases are shared with TRBD2. Germline CDR1 is LGHNA and CDR2 is YSLEER. V lost 2 bases to trimming and J lost 5 bases; unmatched junction nucleotides: 3. The CDR3 runs 15 residues. The CDR3 DNA sequence: TGCGCCAGCAGCCAAACTAGCGGGAGAAAAGATACGCAGTATTTT. Translating gives CASSQTSGRKDTQYF.

This clone was counted between two and nine times. The chain has TRBV30 and TRBJ2-3; 13 nucleotides line up with TRBD2. V lost 2 bases to trimming and J lost 4 bases; unmatched junction nucleotides: 3. This CDR3 comprises 15 residues. Germline V gene lookup returns CDR1 GTSNPN and CDR2 SVGIG (reference sequence). The CDR3 spells CAWSRTSGSPDTQYF. Here the CDR3 DNA reads TGTGCCTGGAGTCGGACTAGCGGGAGCCCAGATACGCAGTATTTT.

This clone was seen at least ten times. This rearrangement joins TRBV2 to TRBJ2-5, with 12 bases identical to TRBD2. V gave up 5 bases and J gave up 4 bases; unmatched junction bases: 11. Germline V gives CDR1 SNHLY, CDR2 FYNNEI. The CDR3 is 17 amino acids. This CDR3 reads CASSILAGGPLGETQYF. The DNA of the CDR3 is TGTGCCAGCAGTATCCTAGCGGGAGGGCCGTTGGGAGAGACCCAGTACTTC.

In this sample, this clone turned up many times. This sequence joins TRBV11-2 and TRBJ2-3; 7 bases fit TRBD1. The V gene's germline CDR1 is SGHAT and CDR2 FQNNGV. The CDR3 contains 16 residues. V lost 4 bases and J lost 3; bases outside the gene matches: 10. CDR3 DNA sequence: TGTGCCAGCAGCTCCCGAAGACAGGGCCAAACAGATACGCAGTATTTT. It codes for CASSSRRQGQTDTQYF.

Sample share makes this clone medium-sized. The V gene is TRBV19, the J gene TRBJ1-4, with D tentatively TRBD1 (5 bases). Germline V gene sequence: CDR1 LNHDA, CDR2 SQIVND (reference sequence). There are 17 residues in the CDR3. Trimming left V 3 bases short and J 6 bases short, with 20 bases between. The CDR3 DNA is TGTGCCAGTAGTATTGGCATGAGGAGAGGGACTGATGAAAAACTGTTTTTT. Residues: CASSIGMRRGTDEKLFF.

This clone was found many times. The chain links TRBV7-3 to TRBJ1-3; 7 bases fit TRBD1. With 3 bases clipped from V and 0 bases from J, the junction kept 5 bases outside the gene matches. Germline V gene data show CDR1 as SGHTA and CDR2 as FQGTGA. This CDR3 comprises 16 residues. In DNA, the CDR3 is TGTGCCAGCAGCTTCGGACAGGCCTTCTCTGGAAACACCATATATTTT. This gives the protein CASSFGQAFSGNTIYF.

This clone occurred many times. The J gene is TRBJ1-4, the V gene TRBV28; tentative D call: TRBD1 (5 bases). The germline V and J ends were trimmed by 6 bases and 6 bases, with 14 bases remaining between them. This CDR3 has 14 amino acids. The V gene's germline CDR1 is MDHEN and CDR2 SYDVKM. This CDR3 reads CASSAPGGDEKLFF. CDR3 nucleotide sequence: TGTGCCAGCAGCGCTCCGGGGGGAGATGAAAAACTGTTTTTT.

This clone is medium-sized in the sample. The rearrangement links TRBV5-1 to TRBJ2-1, with TRBD2 identical over 9 bases. The CDR3 is 15 residues long. The V gene's germline CDR1 is SGHRS and CDR2 YFSETQ. The V and J ends lost 0 bases and 5 bases, in that order; junction bases with no gene match: 3. This CDR3 reads CASSLALAGHNEQFF. DNA for the CDR3: TGCGCCAGCAGCTTGGCCCTAGCGGGACACAATGAGCAGTTCTTC.

This clone qualifies as medium-sized. J is TRBJ2-7 and V is TRBV10-3, with 9 bases fitting TRBD2. The CDR3 totals 13 residues. CDR1 is ENHRY, CDR2 SYGVKD, per germline. The trim removed 6 bases at V and 5 bases at J, leaving 5 bases unmatched. The CDR3 DNA follows: TGTGCCATCAGCGTAGCGGGGGAAAACGAGCAGTACGTC. Translated, it gives CAISVAGENEQYV.

In its sample, this clone is medium-sized. J is TRBJ2-1 and V is TRBV5-1; D is perhaps TRBD1 (6 bases). This CDR3 has 13 amino acids. V lost 2 bases and J 6 bases, leaving 9 bases between the germline ends. CDR1 is SGHRS, CDR2 YFSETQ, per germline. The CDR3 DNA follows: TGCGCCAGCAGCTTAGGGGGTGTCAATGAGCAGTTCTTC. Translating gives CASSLGGVNEQFF.

This clone appeared many times. The rearrangement links TRBV4-1 to TRBJ2-3, with D possibly being TRBD1 (6 bases). This CDR3 comprises 16 residues. V was trimmed by 2 bases and J by 0 bases, leaving 12 bases between them. Germline lookup yields CDR1 MGHRA and CDR2 YSYEKL. The CDR3 sequence: CASSQLDQGSTDTQYF. CDR3 coding DNA: TGCGCCAGCAGCCAATTGGACCAGGGGAGCACAGATACGCAGTATTTT.

This clone came up many times. This chain connects TRBV4-1 to TRBJ1-1, with D maybe TRBD1 (5 bases). Germline lookup yields CDR1 MGHRA and CDR2 YSYEKL. The CDR3 loop spans 13 amino acids. With 4 bases removed from V and 6 bases from J, the gap between germline ends came to 12 bases. The CDR3: CASSPRGSAEAFF. DNA for the CDR3: TGCGCCAGCAGCCCCCGGGGGTCCGCTGAAGCTTTCTTT.

This clone was detected many times. The genes are TRBV2 and TRBJ1-1; 7 bases align to TRBD1. Germline CDR1 SNHLY, CDR2 FYNNEI. The CDR3 runs to 14 residues. V lost 7 bases to trimming and J lost 4 bases; unmatched junction nucleotides: 9. DNA for the CDR3: TGTGCCAGCACCCCAGAGGGGGCTGGCACTGAAGCTTTCTTT. Protein: CASTPEGAGTEAFF. Based on the CDR3 plus reference TRBV2 and TRBJ1-1, the full variable domain is EPEVTQTPSHQVTQMGQEVILRCVPISNHLYFYWYRQILGQKVEFLVSFYNNEISEKSEIFDDQFSVERPDGSNFTLKIRSTKLEDSAMYFCASTPEGAGTEAFFGQGTRLTVV.

This clone appeared many times. V and J are TRBV7-7 and TRBJ2-5; 7 bases match TRBD1. This CDR3 has 14 amino acids. V lost 2 bases and J lost 4; bases outside the gene matches: 4. CDR1 SSHAT and CDR2 FNYEAQ come from the germline V gene (reference sequence). CDR3 loop: CASSLTGVGETQYF. CDR3 DNA: TGTGCCAGCAGCTTAACAGGGGTGGGAGAGACCCAGTACTTC. The whole variable domain, remainder taken from reference TRBV7-7 and TRBJ2-5, is GAGVSQSPRYKVTKRGQDVTLRCDPISSHATLYWYQQALGQGPEFLTYFNYEAQPDKSGLPSDRFSAERPEGSISTLTIQRTEQRDSAMYRCASSLTGVGETQYFGPGTRLLVL.

This clone is labeled as medium-sized. The chain couples TRBV6-2 or TRBV6-3 to TRBJ2-3; tentative D call: TRBD2 (7 bases). CDR3 length: 11 residues. Trimming removed 5 bases from V and 14 bases from J, with 14 bases in between. Germline CDR1 MNHEY, CDR2 SVGEGT. The CDR3 DNA is TGTGCCAGCAGTCCCAGGGGAGGGCGGTATTTT. Translating it yields CASSPRGGRYF.

By share, this clone counts as medium-sized. The chain couples TRBV2 to TRBJ1-1, with unresolved D. Trimming cost V 8 bases and J 5 bases, with 9 bases left between them. The CDR3 extends over 11 amino acids. Germline values: CDR1 SNHLY, CDR2 FYNNEI. CDR3 bases: TGTGCCAGCCGGTTAGCGACTGAAGCTTTCTTT. It is translated as CASRLATEAFF.

This clone is termed medium-sized. The CDR3 sequence: CASSFQRLAEYEQFF. The DNA for the CDR3 is TGTGCCAGCAGCTTTCAGAGGCTAGCGGAATATGAGCAGTTCTTC. The chain carries TRBV7-2 and TRBJ2-1, with TRBD2 identical over 7 bases. The J segment lost 8 bases and the V segment lost 3 bases, leaving 10 bases of the junction unmatched. The CDR3 consists of 15 residues. Germline loops: CDR1 SGHTA, CDR2 FQGNSA.

This clone was observed many times. This CDR3 is CASGPGRNSPLHF. In DNA, the CDR3 is TGTGCCAGCGGTCCCGGCAGGAATTCACCCCTCCACTTT. The gene calls are TRBV7-6 and TRBJ1-6; D call uncertain. V gave up 8 bases and J gave up 7 bases, with 12 bases separating them. The CDR3 extends over 13 amino acids. Germline CDR1 SGHVS, CDR2 FNYEAQ.

This clone was seen at least ten times. V gene TRBV7-9 combines with J gene TRBJ2-5; 8 nucleotides line up with TRBD1. CDR3 size: 15 residues. V lost 3 bases to trimming and J lost 4 bases; unmatched junction nucleotides: 7. The germline CDR1 and CDR2 sequences are SEHNR and FQNEAQ (reference sequence). The CDR3 DNA is TGTGCCAGCAGCTTCTGGACAGGGCAATCAGAGACCCAGTACTTC. Translated: CASSFWTGQSETQYF.

By share, this clone counts as large (0.1 to 1%). The chain is built from TRBV7-9 and TRBJ2-1; D gene uncertain. The germline V and J ends were trimmed by 2 bases and 4 bases, with 6 bases remaining between them. Germline V gives CDR1 SEHNR, CDR2 FQNEAQ (reference sequence). The CDR3 is made up of 13 amino acids. CDR3 nucleotide sequence: TGTGCCAGCAGCTTAACAGAGTACAATGAGCAGTTCTTC. This encodes CASSLTEYNEQFF.

This clone was seen at least ten times. The rearrangement joins TRBV19 to TRBJ2-6; 7 bases agree with TRBD2. CDR1 is LNHDA, CDR2 SQIVND, per germline (reference sequence). The V gene end was trimmed by 7 bases and the J gene end by 0 bases; junction bases not matched to a gene: 3. This CDR3 has 15 residues. The CDR3 DNA follows: TGTGCCAGTACTAGCGGTGGCTCTGGGGCCAACGTCCTGACTTTC. This translates into CASTSGGSGANVLTF.

This clone was seen many times. The chain carries TRBV29-1 and TRBJ2-1; 7 bases are a match to TRBD2. The CDR3 loop spans 14 amino acids. V shed 7 bases and J 3 bases; nucleotides not matched to a gene: 9. Germline CDR1 reads SQVTM; CDR2 reads ANQGSEA. DNA of the CDR3: TGCAGCGCAGTCTCGCGCGGGAGCTACAATGAGCAGTTCTTC. Translation: CSAVSRGSYNEQFF.

This clone was observed at least ten times. V usage is TRBV29-1 and J usage is TRBJ1-2, with 8 bases fitting TRBD1. Germline CDR1 reads SQVTM; CDR2 reads ANQGSEA. The CDR3 consists of 14 residues. J lost 2 bases, V lost 4 bases, and 6 bases had no gene match. For the CDR3, the DNA is TGCAGCGTTGGGCGACAGGGGCCCAACTATGGCTACACCTTC. It yields the protein CSVGRQGPNYGYTF.

This clone is termed medium-sized. This sequence joins TRBV13 and TRBJ1-1, with a weak D call TRBD1 (6 bases). This CDR3 spans 14 amino acids. Germline V gene data show CDR1 as PRHDT and CDR2 as FYEKMQ (reference sequence). The germline V and J ends were trimmed by 2 bases and 1 base, with 8 bases remaining between them. The CDR3 nucleotides read TGTGCCAGCAGCTTACGAGGGGGGAACACTGAAGCTTTCTTT. Encoded protein: CASSLRGGNTEAFF.

This clone appeared many times. The CDR3 DNA sequence: TGCAGCGCCTTCTTTAGCGGGAACACAGATACGCAGTATTTT. This gives the protein CSAFFSGNTDTQYF. This chain connects TRBV29-1 to TRBJ2-3; 8 positions match TRBD2. Germline V gene lookup returns CDR1 SQVTM and CDR2 ANQGSEA. Trimming at V came to 7 bases and at J to 2 bases, leaving 8 bases not matched to a gene. The CDR3 sequence is 14 residues long.

This clone was detected many times. The chain carries TRBV24-1 and TRBJ2-3; D gene uncertain. The CDR3 is 15 amino acids. Germline CDR1 reads KGHDR; CDR2 reads SFDVKD. Trimming stripped 4 bases from V and 2 bases from J, with 12 bases between. The CDR3 sequence: CATSDPRFYTDTQYF. Here the CDR3 DNA reads TGTGCCACCAGTGACCCCAGGTTTTACACAGATACGCAGTATTTT.

This clone was seen at least ten times. This chain uses TRBV6-5 with TRBJ2-1, with 10 nucleotides matching TRBD2. The CDR3 covers 15 residues. The germline V gene has CDR1 MNHEY and CDR2 SVGAGI. Unmatched junction bases numbered 1, after V lost 0 bases and J lost 5 bases. The CDR3 reads CASSYSGLADNEQFF. CDR3 nucleotide sequence: TGTGCCAGCAGTTACTCAGGACTAGCGGACAATGAGCAGTTCTTC.

This clone has a handful of counts. The chain couples TRBV29-1 to TRBJ2-5; 12 bases fit TRBD2. The CDR3 has 14 amino acids. Germline CDR1 SQVTM, CDR2 ANQGSEA. V lost 5 bases, J lost 5 bases, and 6 bases stayed unmatched. The CDR3 is CSVRLAGGWETQYF. The DNA of the CDR3 is TGCAGCGTTCGGCTAGCGGGAGGGTGGGAGACCCAGTACTTC. Supplemented by reference TRBV29-1 and TRBJ2-5, the full variable domain reads SAVISQKPSRDICQRGTSLTIQCQVDSQVTMMFWYRQQPGQSLTLIATANQGSEATYESGFVIDKFPISRPNLTFSTLTVSNMSPEDSSIYLCSVRLAGGWETQYFGPGTRLLVL.